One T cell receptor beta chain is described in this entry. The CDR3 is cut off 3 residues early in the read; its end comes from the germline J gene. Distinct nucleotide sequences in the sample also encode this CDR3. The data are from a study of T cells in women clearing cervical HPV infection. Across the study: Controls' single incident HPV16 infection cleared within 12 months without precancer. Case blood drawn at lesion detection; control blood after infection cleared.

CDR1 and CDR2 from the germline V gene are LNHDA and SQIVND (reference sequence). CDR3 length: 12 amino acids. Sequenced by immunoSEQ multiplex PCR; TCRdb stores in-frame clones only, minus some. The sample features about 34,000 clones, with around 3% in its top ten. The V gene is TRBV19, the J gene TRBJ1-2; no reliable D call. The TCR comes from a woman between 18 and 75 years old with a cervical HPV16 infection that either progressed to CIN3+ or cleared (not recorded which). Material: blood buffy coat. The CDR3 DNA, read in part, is TGTGCCAGTAGTATCGGGGTGGGAGGC. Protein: CASSIGVGG. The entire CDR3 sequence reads CASSIGVGGYTF.